This T cell receptor (beta chain) was found in a study of T cell repertoires in cytomegalovirus infection (dated by TCRdb to the late 2010s). For context, the study as a whole: The HLA type of each donor mattered for the analysis, because public TCR beta signatures pointed to carriage of CMV infection along with the matching HLA type. Results the study describes overall, beyond this receptor: The ex vivo response was dominated by HLA-C-restricted CMV-specific TCR beta clonotypes, which also provided the single most frequent clonotype in two of eight donors. In both this cohort and an independent approximately 350-donor cohort, the cumulative frequency of public TCR beta family members distinguished carriers of CMV infection plus the relevant HLA type.

The sample was run on an Illumina HiSeq 1500. Using fastp trimming at Q25 and MiXCR clonotype assembly, TCRdb reanalyzed the public sequencing data and kept in-frame beta chains. Each entry is one CDR3 protein sequence, shown with its most common DNA and genes. The sample includes 150,000 to 200,000 distinct CDR3 sequences, with roughly an eighth observed a single time. The ten largest clonotypes hold over 25% of the sample. Ends trimmed: V by 5 bases, J by 5 bases; bases unmatched to a gene: 10. Measured from the cysteine to the phenylalanine, the CDR3 is 15 residues long. Of all the DNA, just the CDR3 is kept, 45 bases in frame from base 1. According to the germline V gene, CDR1 reads KGHSH and CDR2 reads LQKENI. This clonotype was found a few times. The specificity of this receptor is unknown. Base qualities are not provided; no much larger clone lies one nucleotide away.

This TCR derives from a human donor in good health (CMV status not recorded). Some clones in this sample may be carry-over from other donors' samples. Sequencing was performed on PBMCs. Rearrangement joined TRBV18 to TRBJ2-7, with 9 bases in between that match TRBD1. The CDR3 reads as follows: CASSTGTGILDEQYF. In nucleotides, the sequence is TGTGCCAGCTCAACCGGGACAGGGATCCTGGACGAGCAGTACTTC.